The present T cell receptor beta chain was sequenced within a study of blood T cell repertoires in COVID-19. Study-level background: Sites in the United States, Italy and Spain provided acute and convalescent COVID-19 samples. T cells, B-cell-depleted T cells, or PBMCs provided the cDNA or gDNA that served as material.

In the authors' workflow: Reference gene primer amplification yielded estimated nucleated cell counts. Profiled with immunoSEQ multiplex PCR; TCRdb holds only in-frame clones, not every one. That table gives V, J and clone size, and the DNA gave D and trimming. The data show a few hundred thousand clones, with about four fifths seen just once and roughly 1.2% held by the top ten. The table lists this clone with a count of one. The origin of this receptor is a human donor with acute or convalescent COVID-19. The donor label of this sample is uncertain. The sequenced sample consisted of peripheral blood.

CDR3 coding DNA: TGTGCCAGCAGCCCCGGACAGGAAATTTCTCGGTACACCTTC. Translating gives CASSPGQEISRYTF. The J gene is TRBJ1-2, the V gene TRBV7-9; 7 nucleotides align to TRBD1. CDR1 and CDR2 (germline): SEHNR, FQNEAQ (reference sequence). The CDR3 contains 14 residues. The junction had 14 bases not matched to a gene; V was cut back by 5 bases and J by 11 bases.